This TCR beta chain came from a study of CD8+CD57+ T cells in acquired aplastic anemia. CDR3 and TCR beta VDJ profiling relied on a genomic DNA template. MiXCR, run by TCRdb on the reads, gives a single entry per CDR3 protein. Seen here are about 190,000 distinct CDR3 sequences, less than 60% observed once, and the top ten hold 8.5% to 10%. The CDR3 totals 12 residues. Comment on this clonotype: What it recognizes is unknown. A much larger clone lies one base from this, so it may be a read error.

Patients chosen for sequencing had CD8+CD57+ cells that had expanded, as shown by flow cytometry. Overall study findings and caveats: Around 30 sequences, all CD8+ CDR3, were shared between patients and controls.

The rearrangement joins TRBV12-3 or TRBV12-4 to TRBJ2-1; TRBD2 aligns across 9 bases. The clonotype originates from a human donor with aplastic anemia. The sample comprised sorted CD4+, CD8+, or CD8+CD57+ T cells (not recorded which) from PBMCs. The CDR3 region has the DNA TGTGCCGGCAGTTCCTCCGGGACTAGCCCGTTCTTC. This codes for CAGSSSGTSPFF.